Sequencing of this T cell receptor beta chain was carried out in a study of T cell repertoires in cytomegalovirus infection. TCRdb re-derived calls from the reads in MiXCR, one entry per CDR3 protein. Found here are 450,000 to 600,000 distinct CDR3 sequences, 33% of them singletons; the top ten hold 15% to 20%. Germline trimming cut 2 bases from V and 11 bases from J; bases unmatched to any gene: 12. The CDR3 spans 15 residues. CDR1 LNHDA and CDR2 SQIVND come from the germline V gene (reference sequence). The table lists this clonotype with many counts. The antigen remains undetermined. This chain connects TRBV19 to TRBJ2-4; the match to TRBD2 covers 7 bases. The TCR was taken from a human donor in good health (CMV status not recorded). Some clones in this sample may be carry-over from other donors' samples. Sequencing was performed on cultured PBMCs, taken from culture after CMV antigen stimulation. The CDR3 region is CASSIPRVEGRVQYF. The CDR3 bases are TGTGCCAGTAGTATACCCCGGGTCGAGGGGAGGGTTCAGTACTTC.